The 11 T cell receptor beta chains below come from one sample, sequenced in a study of blood T cells in healthy people across ages. Alongside a J-beta primer mix, a sample-barcoded 5' primer served in a second PCR lasting roughly 6 to 12 cycles. Using its own MiXCR run on the 5' RACE reads, TCRdb lists one record per CDR3 protein. The sample lists about a million distinct CDR3 sequences; roughly two fifths were seen once. Source material: blood. These receptors were obtained from a man younger than 35 in good health.

This clonotype occurred a few times. The V gene is TRBV29-1, the J gene TRBJ1-4, with D unclear. V was trimmed by 6 bases and J by 7 bases, leaving 6 bases between them. The CDR3 is made up of 10 amino acids. Per the germline V gene, CDR1 is SQVTM and CDR2 is ANQGSEA. CDR3 DNA: TGCAGCGTACGTAGTGAAAAACTGTTTTTT. The encoded protein is CSVRSEKLFF. Full variable domain (outside the CDR3, taken from reference TRBV29-1 and TRBJ1-4): SAVISQKPSRDICQRGTSLTIQCQVDSQVTMMFWYRQQPGQSLTLIATANQGSEATYESGFVIDKFPISRPNLTFSTLTVSNMSPEDSSIYLCSVRSEKLFFGSGTQLSVL.

V is TRBV12-3 or TRBV12-4 and J is TRBJ2-7; maybe TRBD1 (7 bases). V gave up 5 bases and J gave up 7 bases, with 21 bases separating them. The CDR3 has 15 amino acids. In DNA, the CDR3 is TGTGCCAGCAGTCCACTCAGGGGGGCGGCCAATGAGCAGTACTTC. It specifies CASSPLRGAANEQYF.

The V gene is TRBV7-3, the J gene TRBJ2-3, with 8 bases that match TRBD2. The CDR3 is 14 residues long. Germline CDR1 SGHTA, CDR2 FQGTGA. The junction had 5 bases not matched to a gene; V was cut back by 8 bases and J by 1 base. As DNA, the CDR3 is TGTGCCAGCGGGAGCGGGGGACGCACAGATACGCAGTATTTT. Amino acids: CASGSGGRTDTQYF.

The rearrangement joins TRBV6-5 to TRBJ1-2; tentatively, D is TRBD1 (6 bases). CDR1 MNHEY and CDR2 SVGAGI come from the germline V gene. V lost 0 bases, J lost 3 bases, and 11 bases lay in between. The CDR3 has 15 residues. The CDR3 DNA is TGTGCCAGCAGTTACTCTGGCAGGGGATACTATGGCTACACCTTC. Translated, it gives CASSYSGRGYYGYTF.

The rearrangement joins TRBV6-1 to TRBJ2-3; 8 positions match TRBD2. V lost 7 bases to trimming and J lost 1 base; unmatched junction nucleotides: 10. The CDR3 spans 16 residues. The germline gives CDR1 MNHNS, CDR2 SASEGT. For the CDR3, the DNA is TGTGCCAGCACCCCGAGGGGTAGCGGGGGCACAGATACGCAGTATTTT. Residues: CASTPRGSGGTDTQYF.

Only a few counts were recorded for this clonotype. The chain links TRBV4-3 to TRBJ1-5, with D unresolved. Trimming took 0 bases from V and 7 from J, leaving 10 bases between them. The CDR3 has 14 residues. Germline V CDR1 and CDR2: LGHNA, YSLEER. The CDR3, as DNA: TGCGCCAGCAGCCAAGACGAGGTGAGGCAGCCCCAGCATTTT. This gives the protein CASSQDEVRQPQHF.

The table lists this clonotype with a few counts. This rearrangement joins TRBV29-1 to TRBJ1-5, with D uncertain. The V and J ends lost 4 bases and 4 bases respectively, with 5 bases between them. The CDR3 sequence is 11 residues long. CDR1 and CDR2 (germline): SQVTM, ANQGSEA. CDR3: CSVGENQPQHF. Here the CDR3 DNA reads TGCAGCGTTGGAGAAAATCAGCCCCAGCATTTT.

The rearrangement uses TRBV30 and TRBJ1-2, with 12 bases identical to TRBD1. Germline trimming cut 3 bases from V and 8 bases from J; bases unmatched to any gene: 7. The CDR3 loop spans 14 amino acids. Per the germline V gene, CDR1 is GTSNPN and CDR2 is SVGIG (reference sequence). The CDR3 here is CAWSAGTGGEGYTF. The CDR3, as DNA: TGTGCCTGGAGCGCCGGGACAGGGGGCGAGGGCTACACCTTC.

Worth noting for this clonotype: The junction departs from the called germline gene at one end, perhaps through a read error. This rearrangement joins TRBV2 to TRBJ1-2; tentative D call: TRBD1 (5 bases). The CDR3 contains 14 residues. Germline loops: CDR1 SNHLY, CDR2 FYNNEI. The CDR3 nucleotides are TGTGCCAGCAGGGGGGACGGTACTAACTATGACTACACCTTC. Amino acid sequence: CASRGDGTNYDYTF.

This clonotype was detected a few times. V gene TRBV4-3 combines with J gene TRBJ1-4, with 9 positions matching TRBD1. Per the germline V gene, CDR1 is LGHNA and CDR2 is YSLEER. The CDR3 sequence is 15 residues long. V lost 1 base, J lost 6 bases, and 3 bases stayed unmatched. This CDR3 reads CASSQGDRDHEKLFF. CDR3 DNA: TGCGCCAGCAGCCAAGGGGACAGGGATCATGAAAAACTGTTTTTT.

This clonotype was detected a few times. The rearrangement links TRBV20-1 to TRBJ1-5; the D gene is possibly TRBD1 (5 bases). The CDR3 covers 13 residues. Germline CDR1 is DFQATT and CDR2 is SNEGSKA (reference sequence). V was clipped by 2 bases and J by 7 bases, with 12 bases between them. This chain's CDR3 is CSARKRGGQPQHF. The CDR3 DNA is TGCAGTGCTAGAAAGAGGGGCGGACAGCCCCAGCATTTT.